Each of the 22 T cell receptor beta chains below was sequenced from the same sample in a study of CD8+CD57+ T cells in acquired aplastic anemia. The authors sequenced patients whose flow cytometry had shown CD8+CD57+ cell expansion. The use of genomic DNA as template underpinned the TCR beta VDJ and CDR3 profiling. TCRdb reprocessed the reads via MiXCR and lists one record per CDR3 protein. The sample has about half a million distinct CDR3 sequences; around a third are singletons. The specimen sequenced was sorted CD4+, CD8+, or CD8+CD57+ T cells (not recorded which) from PBMCs. The receptors shown here come from a human donor with aplastic anemia.

This chain connects TRBV10-2 to TRBJ1-4; unclear D gene. Germline lookup yields CDR1 WSHSY and CDR2 SAAADI. V was shortened by 2 bases and J by 0 bases, with 7 bases between the two germline ends. The CDR3 runs 15 residues. The CDR3 here is CASSEKSATNEKLFF. DNA for the CDR3: TGCGCCAGCAGTGAGAAATCCGCAACTAATGAAAAACTGTTTTTT.

This clonotype was seen repeatedly, ten times or more. The rearrangement joins TRBV11-1 to TRBJ2-7; 7 positions agree with TRBD1. Germline CDR1 SGHAT, CDR2 FQDESV (reference sequence). The CDR3 spans 16 residues. The trim removed 1 base at V and 2 bases at J, leaving 8 bases unmatched. CDR3 in amino acids: CASSLVRTGVPYEQYF. The DNA of the CDR3 is TGTGCCAGCAGCTTAGTGAGGACAGGAGTACCCTACGAGCAGTACTTC.

This sequence joins TRBV11-2 and TRBJ2-1; 7 nucleotides agree with TRBD1. Per the germline V gene, CDR1 is SGHAT and CDR2 is FQNNGV. The CDR3 is made up of 16 amino acids. V was clipped by 0 bases and J by 7 bases; unmatched bases: 9. The CDR3 DNA follows: TGTGCCAGCAGCTTAGATGGGCCAGGGGGTAGGAATGAGCAGTTCTTC. Translated: CASSLDGPGGRNEQFF. The whole variable domain, filled in from reference TRBV11-2 and TRBJ2-1, reads EAGVAQSPRYKIIEKRQSVAFWCNPISGHATLYWYQQILGQGPKLLIQFQNNGVVDDSQLPKDRFSAERLKGVDSTLKIQPAKLEDSAVYLCASSLDGPGGRNEQFFGPGTRLTVL.

The chain recombines TRBV5-5 with TRBJ2-6; D is ambiguous. From germline, CDR1 is SGHKS and CDR2 YYEKEE (reference sequence). Trimming stripped 5 bases from V and 0 bases from J, with 12 bases between. The CDR3 runs to 16 residues. The CDR3 loop is CASSLIVSSGANVLTF. CDR3 nucleotide sequence: TGTGCCAGCAGTTTAATAGTCAGCTCTGGGGCCAACGTCCTGACTTTC.

The chain has TRBV24-1 and TRBJ1-5; D possibly corresponds to TRBD1 (5 bases). CDR1 is KGHDR and CDR2 is SFDVKD in the germline V gene. CDR3 length equals 13 residues. Trimming removed 6 bases from V and 6 bases from J, with 11 bases in between. Here the CDR3 DNA reads TGTGCCACCAGTCCGGACATGAGTCAGCCCCAGCATTTT. It encodes CATSPDMSQPQHF.

The chain has TRBV14 and TRBJ1-1; TRBD1 is a possible D gene (6 bases). The CDR3 is 22 residues long. Germline V gene data show CDR1 as SGHDN and CDR2 as FVKESK. Trimming took 0 bases from V and 2 from J, leaving 31 bases between them. The CDR3 here is CASSQEIPFPGMVGGRNTEAFF. CDR3 nucleotides: TGTGCCAGCAGCCAAGAAATACCCTTTCCTGGAATGGTGGGGGGCCGCAACACTGAAGCTTTCTTT. The full variable domain, in which reference TRBV14 and TRBJ1-1 provide the parts outside the CDR3, is EAGVTQFPSHSVIEKGQTVTLRCDPISGHDNLYWYRRVMGKEIKFLLHFVKESKQDESGMPNNRFLAERTGGTYSTLKVQPAELEDSGVYFCASSQEIPFPGMVGGRNTEAFFGQGTRLTVV.

CDR3 in amino acids: CASSSEGNTDTQYF. The CDR3 DNA follows: TGTGCCAGCAGTTCTGAGGGGAACACAGATACGCAGTATTTT. V and J are TRBV2 and TRBJ2-3, with D tentatively TRBD1 or TRBD2 (5 bases each). The CDR3 extends over 14 amino acids. The ends were cut back, 5 bases at V and 2 bases at J, with 11 bases in the middle. Per germline, CDR1 SNHLY and CDR2 FYNNEI.

This clonotype was seen only a few times. V usage is TRBV20-1 and J usage is TRBJ2-5, with D possibly being TRBD1 (5 bases). Per germline, CDR1 DFQATT and CDR2 SNEGSKA (reference sequence). The V end was cut by 3 bases, the J end by 3 bases, with 14 bases between. The CDR3 is made up of 14 amino acids. The CDR3 sequence is CSASGVRVKETQYF. In DNA, the CDR3 is TGCAGTGCTAGTGGGGTCAGGGTCAAAGAGACCCAGTACTTC.

This clonotype was seen only a few times. The chain has TRBV9 and TRBJ2-5, with D possibly matching TRBD1 (7 bases). Germline-derived CDR1 and CDR2 are SGDLS and YYNGEE. V gave up 0 bases and J gave up 5 bases, with 14 bases separating them. This CDR3 has 15 residues. The CDR3 DNA follows: TGTGCCAGCAGCGTAGCTGGCAGGGGGGAGGAGACCCAGTACTTC. This encodes CASSVAGRGEETQYF.

This clonotype was seen repeatedly, ten times or more. The gene calls are TRBV5-8 and TRBJ1-6; 10 bases agree with TRBD1. The germline gives CDR1 SGHTS, CDR2 YDEGEE. The J segment lost 7 bases and the V segment lost 4 bases, leaving 2 bases of the junction unmatched. This CDR3 has 14 amino acids. The DNA of the CDR3 is TGTGCCAGCAGCCAGGACAGGGGGAATTCACCCCTCCACTTT. Protein product: CASSQDRGNSPLHF.

In this sample, this clonotype turned up many times. The rearrangement joins TRBV24-1 to TRBJ2-3, with a weak D call TRBD1 (6 bases). Germline V gene sequence: CDR1 KGHDR, CDR2 SFDVKD. V gave up 3 bases and J gave up 2 bases, with 14 bases separating them. This CDR3 contains 16 residues. The CDR3 loop is CATSDARDKFTDTQYF. The CDR3 coding sequence is TGTGCCACCAGTGATGCCCGGGACAAATTCACAGATACGCAGTATTTT.

V and J are TRBV25-1 and TRBJ1-4, with a possible D match to TRBD1 (6 bases). The CDR3 totals 15 residues. With 6 bases removed from V and 7 bases from J, the gap between germline ends came to 18 bases. Germline values: CDR1 MGHDK, CDR2 SYGVNS. CDR3 nucleotides: TGTGCCAGCAGCACAACGCGGGGGGCGGGTGAAAAACTGTTTTTT. The encoded protein is CASSTTRGAGEKLFF.

This chain joins TRBV2 and TRBJ2-3; 9 nucleotides agree with TRBD2. CDR3 size: 15 residues. Germline lookup yields CDR1 SNHLY and CDR2 FYNNEI. The J segment lost 2 bases and the V segment lost 6 bases, leaving 6 bases of the junction unmatched. The CDR3 sequence: CASRNLAGYTDTQYF. The CDR3 DNA reads as TGTGCCAGCAGGAATCTAGCGGGATACACAGATACGCAGTATTTT.

Worth noting for this clonotype: The junction and the germline gene differ at one end; a read error may be behind it. This sequence joins TRBV5-4 and TRBJ2-5; TRBD1 matches 7 bases. Germline-derived CDR1 and CDR2 are SGHNT and YYREEE (reference sequence). The CDR3 runs 13 residues. The CDR3 DNA sequence: TGTGCCAGCAGCGACCGGGACAGATACGAGCAGCTCTTC. Its protein product is CASSDRDRYEQLF.

The chain recombines TRBV15 with TRBJ2-2, with D unresolved. This CDR3 has 12 residues. Germline V CDR1 and CDR2: LNHNV, YYDKDF (reference sequence). V dropped 2 bases and J dropped 7 bases, with 5 bases sitting between them. The CDR3 sequence: CATSRSHGELFF. In DNA form, the CDR3 reads TGTGCCACCAGCAGATCCCACGGGGAGCTGTTTTTT.

This clonotype was seen only a few times. J is TRBJ1-5 and V is TRBV18; 7 positions match TRBD1. Germline V CDR1 and CDR2: KGHSH, LQKENI. The V segment lost 2 bases and the J segment 7 bases; nucleotides outside the gene matches: 14. This CDR3 region has 17 residues. DNA of the CDR3: TGTGCCAGCTCACCAAGGCCCGGGACAGCGGGAGAACAGCCCCAGCATTTT. It yields the protein CASSPRPGTAGEQPQHF. The full variable domain, in which reference TRBV18 and TRBJ1-5 provide the parts outside the CDR3, is NAGVMQNPRHLVRRRGQEARLRCSPMKGHSHVYWYRQLPEEGLKFMVYLQKENIIDESGMPKERFSAEFPKEGPSILRIQQVVRGDSAAYFCASSPRPGTAGEQPQHFGDGTRLSIL.

This chain links TRBV14 with TRBJ1-4, with D possibly being TRBD1 (5 bases). Germline assignment: CDR1 SGHDN and CDR2 FVKESK. The CDR3 is 15 residues long. V gave up 5 bases and J gave up 7 bases, with 17 bases separating them. Written as DNA, the CDR3 is TGTGCCAGCAGCTTAGCAACGGGGACGACTGAAAAACTGTTTTTT. Translated, it gives CASSLATGTTEKLFF.

The chain uses TRBV25-1 and TRBJ1-3; 7 nucleotides agree with TRBD1. Per germline, CDR1 MGHDK and CDR2 SYGVNS. The CDR3 consists of 16 residues. Trimming at V came to 4 bases and at J to 3 bases, leaving 9 bases not matched to a gene. CDR3 region: CASSGTGPGGGNTIYF. CDR3 bases: TGTGCCAGCAGTGGGACAGGTCCCGGAGGTGGAAACACCATATATTTT.

J is TRBJ2-1 and V is TRBV20-1; 9 bases line up with TRBD1. Germline CDR1 and CDR2: DFQATT and SNEGSKA (reference sequence). This CDR3 comprises 13 residues. The V and J ends lost 3 bases and 12 bases, in that order; junction bases with no gene match: 9. Here the CDR3 DNA reads TGCAGTGCTAGCCGGGACAGGGAGGATGGGCAGTTCTTC. This sequence encodes CSASRDREDGQFF.

The chain recombines TRBV20-1 with TRBJ1-2; D uncertain. Germline-derived CDR1 and CDR2 are DFQATT and SNEGSKA (reference sequence). CDR3 length: 9 residues. V lost 4 bases and J 8 bases, leaving 5 bases between the germline ends. CDR3 residues: CSAKNGYTF. In DNA, the CDR3 is TGCAGTGCTAAGAACGGCTACACCTTC.

This rearrangement joins TRBV7-2 to TRBJ2-7; perhaps D is TRBD1 or TRBD2 (5 bases each). There are 11 residues in the CDR3. V shed 8 bases and J shed 5 bases, with 10 bases lying between them. Per germline, CDR1 SGHTA and CDR2 FQGNSA. CDR3 in DNA: TGTGCCAGCGGGGGATCGGACGAGCAGTACTTC. Translated: CASGGSDEQYF.

The chain combines TRBV24-1 with TRBJ1-2; D is uncertain. Germline CDR1 is KGHDR and CDR2 is SFDVKD. This CDR3 comprises 13 residues. Trimming pared 7 bases from V and 6 bases from J, leaving 14 bases between. The CDR3 sequence: CATSRRSADGYTF. The CDR3 DNA is TGTGCCACCAGCCGACGGTCAGCGGATGGCTACACCTTC.